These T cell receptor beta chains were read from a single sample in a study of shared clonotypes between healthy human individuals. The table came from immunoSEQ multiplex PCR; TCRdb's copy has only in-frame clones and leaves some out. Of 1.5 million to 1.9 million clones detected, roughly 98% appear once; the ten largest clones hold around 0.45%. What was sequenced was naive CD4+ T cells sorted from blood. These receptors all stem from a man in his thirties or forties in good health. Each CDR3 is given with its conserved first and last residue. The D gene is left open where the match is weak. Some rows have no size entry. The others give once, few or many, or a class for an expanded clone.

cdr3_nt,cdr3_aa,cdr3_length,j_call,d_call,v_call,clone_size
TGTGCCAGCAGTCTAACAGATACGCAGTATTTT,CASSLTDTQYF,11,TRBJ2-3,NA,TRBV7-9,NA
TGCGCCAGCACCCCAGGAAAACAGGCGGGCTATGGCTACACCTTC,CASTPGKQAGYGYTF,15,TRBJ1-2,NA,TRBV23-1,NA
TGCAGTGCTGGGGTACAAGAGACCCAGTACTTC,CSAGVQETQYF,11,TRBJ2-5,NA,TRBV20-1,NA
TGTGCCAGCAGCCGAGCTCCTCAGAACACCGGGGAGCTGTTTTTT,CASSRAPQNTGELFF,15,TRBJ2-2,NA,TRBV7-2,NA
TGTGCCAGCAGCTTAGGACTAGCGGGAGGTACCTACAATGAGCAGTTCTTC,CASSLGLAGGTYNEQFF,17,TRBJ2-1,TRBD2,TRBV7-2,NA
TGTGCCAGCACTCTTACATCTCACCCCAATGAAAAACTGTTTTTT,CASTLTSHPNEKLFF,15,TRBJ1-4,NA,TRBV7-6,once
TGTGCCAGCAGTTATTACGAAGCGGGAGTAAACACCGGGGAGCTGTTTTTT,CASSYYEAGVNTGELFF,17,TRBJ2-2,TRBD2,TRBV6-8,NA
TGTGCCAGCAGCTTAGCGAACCTTCACGAGCAGTACTTC,CASSLANLHEQYF,13,TRBJ2-7,NA,TRBV13,NA
TGTGCCAGCAGTGCGGGGGGCCCCATTCGGGATACGCAGTATTTT,CASSAGGPIRDTQYF,15,TRBJ2-3,NA,TRBV6-1,NA
TGTGCCAGCAGTGGAGGGGGCTTGGCTAATGAAAAACTGTTTTTT,CASSGGGLANEKLFF,15,TRBJ1-4,TRBD1,TRBV28,once
TGTGCCAGCAGTGAAATTGGTGGGGCAGCTGAAGCTTTCTTT,CASSEIGGAAEAFF,14,TRBJ1-1,NA,TRBV2,NA
TGTGCCAGTAGTATAACTTGGGGGGGCACTGAAGCTTTCTTT,CASSITWGGTEAFF,14,TRBJ1-1,NA,TRBV19,NA
TGTGCCAGTAGTTCCGGGACAGGTGGCTACACCTTC,CASSSGTGGYTF,12,TRBJ1-2,TRBD1,TRBV19,few
TGTGCCAGCAGCCCGCCTATCTCCTACAATGAGCAGTTCTTC,CASSPPISYNEQFF,14,TRBJ2-1,NA,TRBV28,NA
TGTGCCAGCAGTGAAGTAAGGACAGGGGGTTTGGCCCAGCATTTT,CASSEVRTGGLAQHF,15,TRBJ1-5,TRBD1,TRBV2,once
TGTGCCAGCGCGTATGAGGAGGGCACTGAAGCTTTCTTT,CASAYEEGTEAFF,13,TRBJ1-1,NA,TRBV25-1,NA
TGTGCCAGCAGCTTGGGCGGCGCCAACTACAATGAGCAGTTCTTC,CASSLGGANYNEQFF,15,TRBJ2-1,NA,TRBV5-4,NA
TGTGCTAGCAGCCTACGGACAGGGGAAGGGCAGTACTTC,CASSLRTGEGQYF,13,TRBJ2-7,TRBD1,TRBV7-7,NA
TGTGCCAGCTCACCTTTGGAGGGAAACACCATATATTTT,CASSPLEGNTIYF,13,TRBJ1-3,NA,TRBV18,NA
TGTGCCAGCAGCTTAGGGGGGCCCCAGCATTTT,CASSLGGPQHF,11,TRBJ1-5,NA,TRBV7-2,NA
TGTGCCAGCAGCCCGACGGAACGGTGGGATAGGCGAGAGACCCAGTACTTC,CASSPTERWDRRETQYF,17,TRBJ2-5,NA,TRBV5-4,NA
TGTGCCAGCAGCTTGAACCACAATGAGCAGTTCTTC,CASSLNHNEQFF,12,TRBJ2-1,NA,TRBV5-6,NA
TGTGCCAGCAGCTTGAGTCTTGTCACTGAAGCTTTCTTT,CASSLSLVTEAFF,13,TRBJ1-1,NA,TRBV7-8,NA
TGTGCCAGCAGTGAAAGAGGGTCCCCACAACTCTACAATGAGCAGTTCTTC,CASSERGSPQLYNEQFF,17,TRBJ2-1,NA,TRBV6-1,NA
TGTGCCAGCAGCCCCCAGGTGATCGACGAGCAGTACTTC,CASSPQVIDEQYF,13,TRBJ2-7,NA,TRBV7-9,once
TGCGCCAGCAGCTTTACTAGCGGGAGCTCCAGGGAGCTGTTTTTT,CASSFTSGSSRELFF,15,TRBJ2-2,TRBD2,TRBV5-1,NA
TGCGCCAGCAGCCCGGCGCAGGGGTGGACTGAAGCTTTCTTT,CASSPAQGWTEAFF,14,TRBJ1-1,NA,TRBV5-1,NA